The 3 T cell receptor beta chains presented below share a single source sample, sequenced in a study of CD8 T cells in ankylosing spondylitis. Study observations and caveats: What seemed typical of ankylosing spondylitis blood was a TCR beta motif built from several highly homologous variants.

These receptors have no identified antigens. One entry per CDR3 protein results from TCRdb running MiXCR on the 5' RACE reads. The sample lists 200,000 to 250,000 distinct CDR3 sequences, approximately 7.4% seen once, with over 12% in the top ten. Material: blood, either unsorted or a sorted T cell fraction (not recorded which). These TCRs come from a male donor with ankylosing spondylitis.

In its sample, this clonotype was seen many times. The chain carries TRBV28 and TRBJ2-7; unclear D gene. This CDR3 spans 11 amino acids. Deletions cut 5 bases from V and 7 bases from J, with 9 bases between. The germline V gene has CDR1 MDHEN and CDR2 SYDVKM. The CDR3 loop is CASSAPGEQYF. The CDR3 DNA sequence: TGTGCCAGCAGTGCCCCCGGAGAGCAGTACTTC.

This clonotype was recorded at least ten times. In nucleotides, the CDR3 is TGTGCCAGCAGCTTAGCTGGACAGGTATACAATGAGCAGTTCTTC. Translating it yields CASSLAGQVYNEQFF. The J gene is TRBJ2-1, the V gene TRBV7-2; 7 bases map to TRBD1. The V segment lost 0 bases and the J segment 4 bases; nucleotides outside the gene matches: 3. Germline-derived CDR1 and CDR2 are SGHTA and FQGNSA. The CDR3 has 15 residues.

This chain uses TRBV3-1 with TRBJ2-5; possibly TRBD1 for D (5 bases). Germline loops: CDR1 LGHDT, CDR2 YNNKEL (reference sequence). With 3 bases removed from V and 5 bases from J, the gap between germline ends came to 13 bases. This CDR3 is 14 amino acids long. The CDR3 DNA sequence: TGTGCCAGCAGCCAGGAAGGGGTTCTGGAGACCCAGTACTTC. Translation: CASSQEGVLETQYF.